In this sample, the clone carrying this T cell receptor beta chain turned up a few times. Its target is unknown. Unique molecular identifiers tagged individual cDNA molecules. TCRdb processed the 5' RACE reads anew with MiXCR; each CDR3 protein has one entry. This sample has tens of thousands of distinct CDR3 sequences, with over 10% found just once. This sample is drawn from a study of early T cells in non-severe SARS-CoV-2 infection. Study-wide context: Chains were not paired, and sequencing was done on bulk RNA from unsorted whole blood. Overall study results and limits: The matching step, a VDJdb search, favored anti-spike CD8 responses and missed private and CD4 specificities.

The germline V and J ends were trimmed by 3 bases and 5 bases, with 14 bases remaining between them. Per the germline V gene, CDR1 is SQVTM and CDR2 is ANQGSEA. The CDR3 contains 13 residues. The source material was whole blood. This sequence was found in an adult who was a healthcare worker with PCR-confirmed SARS-CoV-2 infection or an uninfected control (not recorded which). This chain links TRBV29-1 with TRBJ2-7; maybe TRBD1 (5 bases). CDR3 sequence reads: CSVDQGRRNEQYF. CDR3 nucleotide sequence: TGCAGCGTTGATCAGGGTCGCAGGAACGAGCAGTACTTC.